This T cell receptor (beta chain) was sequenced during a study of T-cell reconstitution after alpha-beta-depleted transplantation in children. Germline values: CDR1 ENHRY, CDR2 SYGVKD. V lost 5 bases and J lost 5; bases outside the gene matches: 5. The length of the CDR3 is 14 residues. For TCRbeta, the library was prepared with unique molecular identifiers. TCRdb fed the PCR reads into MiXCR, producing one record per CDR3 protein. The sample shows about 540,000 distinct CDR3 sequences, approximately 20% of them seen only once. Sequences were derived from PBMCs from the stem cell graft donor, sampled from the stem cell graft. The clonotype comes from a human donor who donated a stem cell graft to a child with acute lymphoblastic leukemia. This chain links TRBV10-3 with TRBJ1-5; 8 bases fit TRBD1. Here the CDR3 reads CAISQGAFDQPQHF. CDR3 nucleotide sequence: TGTGCCATCAGTCAGGGGGCATTTGATCAGCCCCAGCATTTT.